Following are 14 T cell receptor beta chains from one sample sequenced in a study of graft-versus-host responses after intestinal transplantation. Which antigens these TCRs recognize remains unknown. Data came from immunoSEQ multiplex PCR; TCRdb stores just in-frame clones and leaves some out. The sample lists 85,000 to 100,000 clones, about 93% seen once, with more than 1.5% in the top ten. Sequenced material: unstimulated CD8+ T cells sorted from spleen or lymph node cells, taken before intestinal transplant. The source is a human donor who received an intestinal transplant.

V and J are TRBV7-9 and TRBJ2-7, with a weak D call TRBD1 (5 bases). The V end lost 3 bases, the J end lost 5 bases, and 14 bases lay between the germline ends. Germline CDR1 SEHNR, CDR2 FQNEAQ (reference sequence). The CDR3 spans 14 residues. CDR3 amino acids: CASSFLTDYNEQYF. CDR3 bases: TGTGCCAGCAGCTTCTTGACAGATTATAACGAGCAGTACTTC.

The count of this clone is one. The chain links TRBV10-2 to TRBJ1-4, with D possibly being TRBD1 (5 bases). V gave up 8 bases and J gave up 7 bases, with 11 bases separating them. The CDR3 has 12 amino acids. Germline CDR1 and CDR2: WSHSY and SAAADI. The CDR3 here is CASQGMSEKLFF. The CDR3 DNA reads as TGCGCCAGCCAGGGAATGTCTGAAAAACTGTTTTTT.

The chain links TRBV27 to TRBJ2-7; TRBD2 is a possible D gene (7 bases). This CDR3 contains 12 residues. CDR1 and CDR2 from the germline V gene are MNHEY and SMNVEV (reference sequence). The CDR3 region has the DNA TGTGCAGGGGGGGTCTCCCCCTACGAGCAGTACTTC. This codes for CAGGVSPYEQYF.

This chain links TRBV7-9 with TRBJ2-3, with 12 bases fitting TRBD2. This CDR3 comprises 16 residues. V dropped 5 bases and J dropped 1; count of bases not matched to a gene: 4. Germline V CDR1 and CDR2: SEHNR, FQNEAQ (reference sequence). CDR3 nucleotide sequence: TGTGCCAGCAGCCCTTGGACTAGCGGGGGCACAGATACGCAGTATTTT. Translated: CASSPWTSGGTDTQYF.

The rearrangement links TRBV27 to TRBJ2-3; 9 nucleotides match TRBD1. Per the germline V gene, CDR1 is MNHEY and CDR2 is SMNVEV (reference sequence). The V and J ends lost 5 bases and 1 base, in that order; junction bases with no gene match: 4. The CDR3 is 15 amino acids. The CDR3 DNA sequence: TGTGCCAGCAGTCCCCGGACAGGGGGCACAGATACGCAGTATTTT. Its protein product is CASSPRTGGTDTQYF.

The gene calls are TRBV4-3 and TRBJ2-3; 8 bases align to TRBD2. The CDR3 is made up of 17 amino acids. V lost 3 bases and J lost 5; bases outside the gene matches: 13. Germline CDR1 and CDR2: LGHNA and YSLEER. CDR3 loop: CASSQTGGGPIGDTQYF. The CDR3 bases are TGCGCCAGCAGCCAGACGGGCGGGGGGCCGATAGGAGATACGCAGTATTTT.

The chain uses TRBV4-3 and TRBJ1-2, with D perhaps TRBD1 (5 bases). The length of the CDR3 is 14 residues. V gave up 1 base and J gave up 4 bases, with 10 bases separating them. Germline lookup yields CDR1 LGHNA and CDR2 YSLEER. CDR3 bases: TGCGCCAGCAGCCAAGTGGGGGGGACCTATGGCTACACCTTC. Its protein product is CASSQVGGTYGYTF.

This chain joins TRBV19 and TRBJ1-1, with D possibly being TRBD1 (5 bases). Per germline, CDR1 LNHDA and CDR2 SQIVND (reference sequence). The length of the CDR3 is 15 residues. V was pared by 2 bases and J by 0 bases, with 10 bases between. CDR3 loop: CASSIIIGVNTEAFF. CDR3 nucleotide sequence: TGTGCCAGTAGTATAATTATAGGGGTGAACACTGAAGCTTTCTTT. The full variable domain, in which reference TRBV19 and TRBJ1-1 provide the parts outside the CDR3, is DGGITQSPKYLFRKEGQNVTLSCEQNLNHDAMYWYRQDPGQGLRLIYYSQIVNDFQKGDIAEGYSVSREKKESFPLTVTSAQKNPTAFYLCASSIIIGVNTEAFFGQGTRLTVV.

The DNA for the CDR3 is TGTGCCAGCAGCTTAGTCTCGCAGGGAGGCTCACCCCTCCACTTT. Amino acids: CASSLVSQGGSPLHF. This chain uses TRBV11-2 with TRBJ1-6, with a weak D call TRBD1 (5 bases). V shed 1 base and J shed 10 bases, with 14 bases lying between them. The CDR3 is 15 amino acids. The germline CDR1 and CDR2 sequences are SGHAT and FQNNGV.

V usage is TRBV7-9 and J usage is TRBJ2-7; 7 bases align to TRBD2. V trimming: 1 base; J trimming: 6 bases; junction bases outside the gene matches: 6. Germline CDR1 reads SEHNR; CDR2 reads FQNEAQ (reference sequence). This CDR3 contains 14 residues. As DNA, the CDR3 is TGTGCCAGCAGCTTAGGGGGGGGGTCGCTCGAGCAGTACTTC. It encodes CASSLGGGSLEQYF.

The chain recombines TRBV25-1 with TRBJ1-1; D gene unclear. This CDR3 has 12 residues. V shed 8 bases and J shed 8 bases, with 15 bases lying between them. Germline CDR1 is MGHDK and CDR2 is SYGVNS. CDR3: CASRRGVGEAFF. The CDR3 DNA sequence: TGTGCCAGCCGCCGCGGGGTGGGGGAAGCTTTCTTT.

The rearrangement links TRBV27 to TRBJ2-1; 8 bases agree with TRBD2. The germline CDR1 and CDR2 sequences are MNHEY and SMNVEV (reference sequence). With 3 bases clipped from V and 4 bases from J, the junction kept 8 bases outside the gene matches. The CDR3 sequence is 16 residues long. The CDR3 DNA is TGTGCCAGCAGTTTCCCCGCCGGGGGGGCTTACAATGAGCAGTTCTTC. Its protein product is CASSFPAGGAYNEQFF.

This chain links TRBV11-3 with TRBJ2-1; D is perhaps TRBD2 (6 bases). The CDR3 totals 16 residues. Germline values: CDR1 SGHNT, CDR2 YENEEA. Trimming left V 4 bases short and J 4 bases short, with 17 bases between. The CDR3 is CASSSLPGLRYNEQFF. CDR3 DNA: TGTGCCAGCAGCTCGCTCCCGGGACTCCGTTACAATGAGCAGTTCTTC.

This chain connects TRBV6-5 to TRBJ1-6; 7 bases are shared with TRBD1. Trimming cost V 5 bases and J 7 bases; bases outside gene matches: 5. In germline, CDR1 is MNHEY, CDR2 SVGAGI. CDR3 length equals 14 residues. The CDR3 reads CASSRDSDNSPLHF. The CDR3 DNA reads as TGTGCCAGCAGTAGGGACAGCGACAATTCACCCCTCCACTTT.